These 17 T cell receptor beta chains were sequenced from one sample in a study of T cells in Graves' hyperthyroidism and ophthalmopathy. Researchers took RNA transcripts and amplified the TCR beta CDR3 regions from them. A first-round RT-PCR of the TCR CDR3 used the HTBI primer set. TCRdb reprocessed the multiplex PCR reads via MiXCR and lists one record per CDR3 protein. The sample consists of 300,000 to 400,000 distinct CDR3 sequences, approximately 15% of them appearing once. The sample comprised blood. These receptors were collected from a woman aged 25-40 years with Graves' hyperthyroidism.

A note on this clonotype: Given a much more abundant clone one base away, this may be a read error. The rearrangement links TRBV24-1 to TRBJ2-1; a weak D match, TRBD2 (6 bases). This CDR3 is built from 14 residues. The germline V gene encodes CDR1 KGHDR and CDR2 SFDVKD. V lost 9 bases, J lost 1 base, and 12 bases lay in between. CDR3 protein: CATEAGSSYNEQFF. The CDR3 DNA follows: TGTGCCACCGAGGCGGGGAGTTCCTACAATGAGCAGTTCTTC.

This clonotype was picked up many times. This chain uses TRBV10-3 with TRBJ1-5; 7 bases align to TRBD1. The CDR3 is 17 residues long. V shed 3 bases, J shed 3 bases, and the junction held 11 bases outside the gene matches. Germline CDR1 is ENHRY and CDR2 is SYGVKD. The CDR3 region is CAISENGGRGSNQPQHF. DNA for the CDR3: TGTGCCATCAGTGAAAACGGGGGCAGGGGGTCCAATCAGCCCCAGCATTTT.

This clonotype came up a few times. V gene TRBV20-1 combines with J gene TRBJ2-7; D remains ambiguous. Germline V gene lookup returns CDR1 DFQATT and CDR2 SNEGSKA (reference sequence). The CDR3 is made up of 12 amino acids. V lost 0 bases and J lost 2, with 5 bases in between. The CDR3 sequence: CSARDVAYEQYF. DNA of the CDR3: TGCAGTGCTAGAGATGTTGCCTACGAGCAGTACTTC.

This clonotype was found many times. The rearrangement links TRBV6-1 to TRBJ2-5; 11 nucleotides align to TRBD2. CDR1 and CDR2 from the germline V gene are MNHNS and SASEGT. The CDR3 runs to 17 residues. J was trimmed by 2 bases and V by 4 bases; bases with no gene match: 9. The CDR3 loop is CASSGRSGTSGQETQYF. The CDR3, as DNA: TGTGCCAGCAGTGGCCGCTCCGGGACTAGCGGACAAGAGACCCAGTACTTC.

The J gene is TRBJ2-7, the V gene TRBV5-6; 8 positions match TRBD2. After removal of 4 bases from V and 3 bases from J, the junction contained 9 bases not matched to a gene. This CDR3 comprises 15 residues. Germline CDR1 SGHDT, CDR2 YYEEEE. This CDR3 is CASSPRAGVSYEQYF. CDR3 nucleotide sequence: TGTGCCAGCAGCCCCCGAGCGGGAGTCAGCTACGAGCAGTACTTC.

This sequence joins TRBV6-2 or TRBV6-3 and TRBJ2-7; 14 nucleotides match TRBD2. V lost 0 bases and J lost 7; bases outside the gene matches: 2. CDR3 length: 15 amino acids. The germline gives CDR1 MNHEY, CDR2 SVGEGT. The CDR3 nucleotides are TGTGCCAGCAGTTACTCCGGGACTAGCGGGAGTGAGCAGTACTTC. This codes for CASSYSGTSGSEQYF.

V gene TRBV7-8 combines with J gene TRBJ2-5; 7 bases line up with TRBD2. Per the germline V gene, CDR1 is SGHVS and CDR2 is FQNEAQ. V gave up 5 bases and J gave up 5 bases; unmatched junction bases: 14. The CDR3 totals 16 residues. CDR3: CASSPSFAGAGETQYF. The CDR3, as DNA: TGTGCCAGCAGCCCTAGCTTTGCGGGAGCGGGGGAGACCCAGTACTTC. Based on the CDR3 plus reference TRBV7-8 and TRBJ2-5, the full variable domain is GAGVSQSPRYKVAKRGQDVALRCDPISGHVSLFWYQQALGQGPEFLTYFQNEAQLDKSGLPSDRFFAERPEGSVSTLKIQRTQQEDSAVYLCASSPSFAGAGETQYFGPGTRLLVL.

This clonotype was counted a few times. The chain joins TRBV9 to TRBJ1-4, with TRBD1 as a possible D gene (5 bases). V lost 0 bases, J lost 5 bases, and 11 bases lay in between. The CDR3 spans 15 residues. Germline values: CDR1 SGDLS, CDR2 YYNGEE. The CDR3 DNA sequence: TGTGCCAGCAGCGTAGGAGGGGCTCGGAATGAAAAACTGTTTTTT. Its protein is CASSVGGARNEKLFF.

In this sample, this clonotype turned up many times. The gene calls are TRBV6-5 and TRBJ2-7; possibly TRBD1 or TRBD2 for D (5 bases each). This CDR3 has 12 amino acids. V lost 6 bases, J lost 4 bases, and 10 bases lay in between. Germline V gives CDR1 MNHEY, CDR2 SVGAGI. CDR3 sequence: CASRIGAYEQYF. The CDR3 bases are TGTGCCAGCAGGATCGGGGCTTACGAGCAGTACTTC.

This clonotype was seen repeatedly, ten times or more. The chain uses TRBV2 and TRBJ1-2; D may be TRBD1 (6 bases). Germline loops: CDR1 SNHLY, CDR2 FYNNEI. V was cut by 7 bases and J by 5 bases, with 20 bases left in between. The CDR3 is 15 residues long. CDR3 DNA sequence: TGTGCCAGCACTGTTGATCCGGACAGAACTTATGGCTACACCTTC. This sequence encodes CASTVDPDRTYGYTF.

This clonotype was seen ten or more times. The rearrangement uses TRBV10-3 and TRBJ1-1; 7 nucleotides agree with TRBD1. The CDR3 has 13 residues. Losses at the gene ends were 6 bases for V and 2 bases for J; bases not matched to a gene: 3. The germline V gene encodes CDR1 ENHRY and CDR2 SYGVKD. The CDR3 region has the DNA TGTGCCATCAGCAGGGGGTCAAACACTGAAGCTTTCTTT. Its translation: CAISRGSNTEAFF.

This clonotype was recorded at least ten times. This rearrangement joins TRBV12-3 or TRBV12-4 to TRBJ2-1; no definite D call. Trimming cost V 5 bases and J 6 bases, with 11 bases left between them. This CDR3 is built from 13 residues. CDR3 coding DNA: TGTGCCAGCAGTCCCCCAATGATCAATGAGCAGTTCTTC. Its protein product is CASSPPMINEQFF.

This clonotype was seen many times. This chain uses TRBV7-2 with TRBJ1-6; D may be TRBD1 (5 bases). Trimming left V 5 bases short and J 8 bases short, with 10 bases between. Germline CDR1 SGHTA, CDR2 FQGNSA. The CDR3 spans 13 residues. CDR3 in DNA: TGTGCCAGCAGCGGGGACGGTTATTCACCCCTCCACTTT. Translating gives CASSGDGYSPLHF. Together with reference TRBV7-2 and TRBJ1-6, the CDR3 gives the full variable domain: GAGVSQSPSNKVTEKGKDVELRCDPISGHTALYWYRQSLGQGLEFLIYFQGNSAPDKSGLPSDRFSAERTGGSVSTLTIQRTQQEDSAVYLCASSGDGYSPLHFGNGTRLTVT.

This clonotype was counted at least ten times. CDR3 bases: TGTGCCAGCAGCGGGGGGCCCGGGGAGCTGTTTTTT. It encodes CASSGGPGELFF. The rearrangement joins TRBV7-9 to TRBJ2-2; the D call may be TRBD1 or TRBD2 (6 bases each). The V gene's germline CDR1 is SEHNR and CDR2 FQNEAQ (reference sequence). CDR3 length equals 12 residues. V was trimmed by 5 bases and J by 6 bases, leaving 7 bases between them.

This clonotype was observed at least ten times. The V gene is TRBV28, the J gene TRBJ2-3; D is perhaps TRBD1 (6 bases). The CDR3 consists of 15 residues. From germline, CDR1 is MDHEN and CDR2 SYDVKM. Trimming cost V 6 bases and J 4 bases, with 17 bases left between them. The chain's CDR3 is CASRPTGYPPDTQYF. CDR3 DNA: TGTGCCAGCAGGCCTACAGGGTACCCGCCAGATACGCAGTATTTT. The full variable domain, rest sourced from reference TRBV28 and TRBJ2-3, is DVKVTQSSRYLVKRTGEKVFLECVQDMDHENMFWYRQDPGLGLRLIYFSYDVKMKEKGDIPEGYSVSREKKERFSLILESASTNQTSMYLCASRPTGYPPDTQYFGPGTRLTVL.

This clonotype occurred many times. The genes are TRBV27 and TRBJ1-1; D is unclear. Trimming pared 6 bases from V and 1 base from J, leaving 6 bases between. This CDR3 is 12 amino acids long. Per germline, CDR1 MNHEY and CDR2 SMNVEV (reference sequence). The CDR3 reads CASRDPNTEAFF. The CDR3 DNA reads as TGTGCCAGCAGGGATCCGAACACTGAAGCTTTCTTT.

This clonotype was picked up a small number of times. The chain has TRBV27 and TRBJ2-7; D is unresolved. Germline loops: CDR1 MNHEY, CDR2 SMNVEV (reference sequence). This CDR3 has 15 residues. V dropped 0 bases and J dropped 3 bases, with 12 bases sitting between them. The CDR3 sequence is CASSLSPFDGYEQYF. For the CDR3, the DNA is TGTGCCAGCAGTTTATCCCCCTTTGACGGCTACGAGCAGTACTTC.